The rows below give T cell receptor beta chains drawn from one sample of a study of T-cell memory formation after mild COVID-19. TCRdb used MiXCR to reprocess the 5' RACE reads, holding one entry per CDR3 protein. The sample includes about 390,000 distinct CDR3 sequences, 15% to 20% of them seen just once. The sequenced sample was PBMCs or a T cell subset sorted from them (not recorded which). Receptors originate from a man aged 18 to 30 who had mild COVID-19 (a few samples of this study predate the infection). Cell type and time point are not known. The CDR3 runs from the conserved cysteine through the conserved F or W. Each record gives: D gene, V gene, clone size, J gene, CDR3 protein, CDR3 DNA. A D gene is named only where the DNA matches it firmly. Size is omitted from some rows. Given values are once, few, many or a class for expanded clones.

TRBD2,TRBV3-1,few,TRBJ2-1,CASSHLAVRHNEQFF,TGTGCCAGCAGTCACCTAGCGGTGCGACACAATGAGCAGTTCTTC
-,TRBV5-4,few,TRBJ1-1,CASSPTGRATEAFF,TGTGCCAGCAGCCCGACCGGACGGGCCACTGAAGCTTTCTTT
TRBD1,TRBV4-3,-,TRBJ1-2,CASSQDFGTGGVYGYTF,TGCGCCAGCAGCCAAGATTTCGGGACAGGGGGAGTCTATGGCTACACCTTC
-,TRBV11-2,-,TRBJ1-1,CASSLSADTEAFF,TGTGCCAGCAGCTTATCGGCAGACACTGAAGCTTTCTTT
-,TRBV7-9,few,TRBJ2-7,CASSPFLTPGGSEQYF,TGTGCCAGCAGCCCATTCCTCACTCCGGGGGGCTCCGAGCAGTACTTC
-,TRBV11-2,-,TRBJ2-1,CASSLAPTGASYNEQFF,TGTGCCAGCAGCTTAGCCCCGACCGGGGCTTCCTACAATGAGCAGTTCTTC
-,TRBV5-1,few,TRBJ1-1,CASSEGGGMNTEAFF,TGCGCCAGCAGCGAAGGGGGAGGGATGAACACTGAAGCTTTCTTT
-,TRBV5-1,-,TRBJ2-5,CASSLISETQYF,TGCGCCAGCAGCTTGATTTCAGAGACCCAGTACTTC
TRBD1,TRBV5-1,-,TRBJ1-1,CASSLEGQGGTEAFF,TGCGCCAGCAGCTTGGAAGGACAGGGAGGCACTGAAGCTTTCTTT
-,TRBV29-1,-,TRBJ2-5,CSVVPTSGPETQYF,TGCAGCGTCGTTCCGACAAGCGGTCCGGAGACCCAGTACTTC
-,TRBV10-3,few,TRBJ1-2,CAISEKQGGDGYTF,TGTGCCATCAGTGAGAAACAGGGTGGCGATGGCTACACCTTC
TRBD2,TRBV4-3,few,TRBJ2-7,CASSQDRYAGGREQYF,TGCGCCAGCAGCCAAGATCGGTACGCGGGGGGCCGCGAGCAGTACTTC
-,TRBV5-1,few,TRBJ2-1,CASSRWAGTPLDNEQFF,TGCGCCAGCAGCAGGTGGGCCGGGACACCACTGGACAATGAGCAGTTCTTC
TRBD2,TRBV30,few,TRBJ2-7,CAWGWGGRDSKQYF,TGTGCCTGGGGCTGGGGGGGACGGGATTCTAAGCAGTACTTC
-,TRBV9,few,TRBJ2-3,CASSVGLVVDTQYF,TGTGCCAGCAGCGTAGGGCTAGTTGTAGATACGCAGTATTTT
-,TRBV20-1,-,TRBJ2-4,CSAPPAGLNIQYF,TGCAGTGCTCCTCCGGCTGGATTGAACATTCAGTACTTC
-,TRBV4-1,-,TRBJ2-2,CASTHSGGGTGELFF,TGCGCCAGCACCCATTCCGGGGGTGGGACCGGGGAGCTGTTTTTT
TRBD1,TRBV5-1,many,TRBJ2-7,CASSPDRAYEQYF,TGCGCCAGCAGCCCTGACAGGGCCTACGAGCAGTACTTC